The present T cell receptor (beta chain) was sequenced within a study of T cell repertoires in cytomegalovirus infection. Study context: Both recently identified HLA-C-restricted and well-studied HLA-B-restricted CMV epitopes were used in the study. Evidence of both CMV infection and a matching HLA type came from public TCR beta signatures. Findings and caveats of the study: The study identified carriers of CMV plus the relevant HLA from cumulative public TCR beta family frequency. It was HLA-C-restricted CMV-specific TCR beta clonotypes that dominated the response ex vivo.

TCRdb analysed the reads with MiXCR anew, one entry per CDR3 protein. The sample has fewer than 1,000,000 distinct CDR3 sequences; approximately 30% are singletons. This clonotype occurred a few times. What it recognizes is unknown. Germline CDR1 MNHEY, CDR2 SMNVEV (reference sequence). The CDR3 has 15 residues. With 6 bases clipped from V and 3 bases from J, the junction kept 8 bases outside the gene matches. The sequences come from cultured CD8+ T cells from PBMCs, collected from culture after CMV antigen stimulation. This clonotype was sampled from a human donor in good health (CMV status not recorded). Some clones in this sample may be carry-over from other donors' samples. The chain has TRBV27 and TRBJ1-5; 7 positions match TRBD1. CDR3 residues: CASRSRQGDNQPQHF. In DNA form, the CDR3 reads TGTGCCAGCAGATCGCGTCAGGGGGACAATCAGCCCCAGCATTTT.